This TCR beta chain was identified in a study of identical twins. Study results and limitations: Within cord blood, abundant beta clonotypes carried fewer insertions, but memory repertoires showed no such trend. Monozygotic twin pairs showed more out-of-frame TCR alpha sharing than models estimated.

About this clonotype itself: The antigen remains undetermined.

In TCRdb, the 5' RACE reads were re-called with MiXCR into one record per CDR3 protein. The repertoire holds approximately 590,000 distinct CDR3 sequences, 9.6% seen once, with 2.5% to 3.5% in the top ten. CDR3 length: 13 amino acids. Trimming removed 7 bases from V and 6 bases from J; junction bases left unmatched: 4. In addition, the sample was reused for a study of yellow fever vaccine responses in identical twins.

This clonotype originated in a woman younger than 30 in good health. The source material was PBMCs. V and J are TRBV12-3 or TRBV12-4 and TRBJ2-1; 9 nucleotides agree with TRBD1. The chain's CDR3 is CASTLTGGNEQFF. As DNA, the CDR3 is TGTGCCAGCACTCTGACAGGGGGCAATGAGCAGTTCTTC.